This T cell receptor beta chain was found in a study of PD-L1 blockade in urothelial cancer (TCRdb year 2017). Regarding the study in general: Therapy was started in about 2014 for all patients, and atezolizumab 1,200 mg was administered intravenously every 3 weeks. About 85% of the roughly 29 patients were identified as males with urothelial cancer of bladder origin, and a prior smoking history was reported by 18 of 29 patients. Patients had an ECOG performance status of 0 or 1 and had received between 0 and 3 prior chemotherapy regimens. Blood samples were analyzed 3 weeks after the start of treatment (second dose) and 6 weeks after the start of treatment. Blood samples gave median yields of 141,255 T cells and some 84,000 unique TCRs, along with a median clonality of around 0.08. The study was an exploratory multi-omic analysis of somatic, immune and clinical correlates of response to PD-L1 blockade with atezolizumab in urothelial cancer. Pretreatment tumor samples and matched peripheral blood, collected serially before and after atezolizumab treatment, underwent TCR sequencing. Progression-free survival longer than 6 months counted as durable clinical benefit, and TCR features were additionally tested against both progression-free and overall survival. In the same patients, pretreatment tumors underwent whole exome sequencing and RNA sequencing in addition to TCR sequencing. Durable clinical benefit was achieved by nine patients and was not achieved by 20 patients. Pretreatment blood TCR-seq was available for about 27 patients, at least one posttreatment blood collection was obtained for roughly 25 patients, and tumor TCR-seq was available for roughly 25 patients.

Synthetic TCR analog templates were spiked into each PCR so that absolute template abundance could be estimated from read counts. TCRbeta CDR3 regions were amplified from genomic DNA with bias-controlled V and J gene primers using the immunoSEQ assay. Sequencing of rearranged TCRbeta segments was done at approximately 20X coverage. The authors' pipeline ran thus. Clustering was used to correct sequencing errors, and CDR3s were annotated against IMGT so that V, D and J genes could be assigned. Downstream analyses used only productive TCRbeta rearrangements and left out out-of-frame or stop-codon sequences. Clonality was calculated as one minus the Shannon entropy normalized by the log of the number of unique productive sequences. Clones differing between time points or between blood and tumor were identified using Fisher's exact test with Benjamini-Hochberg correction, with an adjusted p below 0.01 applied as the threshold. TCRdb provides this immuneACCESS table in a form limited to in-frame rearrangements. Some clones are lacking; in checked studies, under half of them reflect an unresolved V gene, and why the rest are absent is not known. V and J calls and clone size are given by that table; D and trimming were obtained from the DNA. The sample yields 35,000 to 50,000 clones; roughly 86% were counted once. The ten top clones hold approximately 2.9% of the sample.

A total of some 30 patients with locally advanced or metastatic urothelial carcinoma, treated at Memorial Sloan Kettering on a trial protocol, made up the cohort. Peripheral blood mononuclear cells were collected from each patient pretreatment and during treatment, giving between 1 and 8 total time points per patient. The Qiagen DNeasy Blood extraction kit was used to purify genomic DNA from total PBMCs and tumor samples. PBMCs were collected pretreatment and during treatment, and were isolated and stored as previously described. Overall study outcomes, separate from this receptor: Improved progression-free and overall survival was associated with having pretreatment peripheral blood TCR clonality below the median. Greater expansion of tumor-associated TCR clones in peripheral blood 3 weeks after the start of treatment was observed in patients with durable benefit (n of about 24, p = 0.022). Because of the small sample size (n ≈ 30) and the many exploratory analyses performed, the results are intended to be regarded as hypothesis-generating.

This clone turned up a few times. The antigen this receptor binds is unknown. The sample holds no much larger clone one base away, and base qualities are not on file. The cysteine opens and the phenylalanine closes a CDR3 of 15 amino acids. The read is trimmed to its CDR3 DNA, 45 bases read in frame from base 1. Trimming removed 4 bases from V and 0 bases from J, leaving 13 bases between the germline ends. Per the germline V gene, SGHRS is the CDR1 and YFSETQ is the CDR2. Rearrangement joined TRBV5-1 to TRBJ1-1, with a weak D call of TRBD1 (5 bases match). The starting material was PBMCs, obtained around atezolizumab (anti-PD-L1) treatment. The sequence came from a man in his 70s with urothelial cancer. The sequence in DNA is TGCGCCAGCAGCCTCATGGACAACCTGAACACTGAAGCTTTCTTT. Translation gives CASSLMDNLNTEAFF.